The TCR beta chain under discussion was sequenced for a study of blood T cell repertoires in COVID-19. Background on the study: Acute and convalescent COVID-19 samples came from the United States, Italy and Spain. Sources were T cells, B-cell-depleted T cells, or PBMCs; the material itself was cDNA or gDNA.

Per the original methods: Reference gene primer amplification yielded estimated nucleated cell counts. The assay was immunoSEQ multiplex PCR, and TCRdb's table has in-frame clones only and misses some. D and trimming come from the DNA, and the V and J calls and clone size come from that table. The data show about 97,000 clones, with about 85% seen just once and under 2.5% held by the top ten. The clonotype was recovered from a man in his forties or fifties with active COVID-19. Sequenced input: peripheral blood.

The CDR3 region is CASSLTSITGGGSYEQYF. The CDR3, as DNA: TGTGCCAGCAGCTTAACGTCCATTACGGGGGGGGGCTCCTACGAGCAGTACTTC. The J gene is TRBJ2-7, the V gene TRBV7-9; 8 bases align to TRBD2. Germline lookup yields CDR1 SEHNR and CDR2 FQNEAQ (reference sequence). J was trimmed by 0 bases and V by 2 bases; bases with no gene match: 12. The CDR3 contains 18 residues.